The 14 T cell receptor beta chains presented below share a single source sample, sequenced in a study of CD8 T cells in ankylosing spondylitis. The study, taken as a whole, reports: A TCR beta motif of under ten highly homologous variants seemed to mark ankylosing spondylitis blood.

TCRdb re-analysed the 5' RACE reads in MiXCR, keeping a single row per CDR3 protein. The table has approximately 440,000 distinct CDR3 sequences, 17% seen once. Their specific antigens are unknown. What was sequenced was blood, either unsorted or a sorted T cell fraction (not recorded which). The receptor source for this set is a male donor with ankylosing spondylitis.

This clonotype appeared many times. This chain connects TRBV7-2 to TRBJ1-1, with D unresolved. Trimming pared 1 base from V and 1 base from J, leaving 16 bases between. The CDR3 loop spans 17 amino acids. Germline V gene lookup returns CDR1 SGHTA and CDR2 FQGNSA. The CDR3 loop is CASSLVMLGIGNTEAFF. The CDR3 nucleotides are TGTGCCAGCAGCTTAGTTATGCTGGGAATAGGGAACACTGAAGCTTTCTTT.

This clonotype occurred a few times. The DNA of the CDR3 is TGCAGCGTTGAACGTCTAGCGGGGCTCTCCTACGAGCAGTACTTC. This gives the protein CSVERLAGLSYEQYF. V and J are TRBV29-1 and TRBJ2-7; 9 nucleotides match TRBD2. The CDR3 totals 15 residues. Germline-derived CDR1 and CDR2 are SQVTM and ANQGSEA. V shed 2 bases and J 0 bases; nucleotides not matched to a gene: 5.

This clonotype was counted between two and nine times. The rearrangement links TRBV29-1 to TRBJ2-5, with D possibly being TRBD2 (7 bases). Per germline, CDR1 SQVTM and CDR2 ANQGSEA. The CDR3 loop spans 14 amino acids. Deletions cut 6 bases from V and 2 bases from J, with 16 bases between. CDR3 DNA: TGCAGCGTCCCCGCTAGGGGGGGGCAAGAGACCCAGTACTTC. Translating it yields CSVPARGGQETQYF.

This chain uses TRBV7-9 with TRBJ2-2; D is perhaps TRBD2 (5 bases). Germline CDR1 reads SEHNR; CDR2 reads FQNEAQ (reference sequence). The CDR3 totals 15 residues. The ends were cut back, 1 base at V and 5 bases at J, with 11 bases in the middle. CDR3 residues: CASSLGVGRTGELFF. The CDR3 nucleotides are TGTGCCAGCAGCTTAGGGGTGGGGAGAACCGGGGAGCTGTTTTTT.

This clonotype turned up a few times. The DNA of the CDR3 is TGCAGTGCTAGAGGTGGGACTAGCGGATACAATGAGCAGTTCTTC. It encodes CSARGGTSGYNEQFF. The gene calls are TRBV20-1 and TRBJ2-1, with 11 bases aligning to TRBD2. V dropped 1 base and J dropped 4; count of bases not matched to a gene: 3. The germline V gene encodes CDR1 DFQATT and CDR2 SNEGSKA (reference sequence). The CDR3 is 15 residues long.

The gene calls are TRBV4-1 and TRBJ1-5, with 9 bases aligning to TRBD1. CDR1 is MGHRA, CDR2 YSYEKL, per germline. The CDR3 runs 14 residues. J gave up 9 bases and V 1 base, and 4 bases lay outside the gene matches. CDR3 residues: CASSQGGQGWPQHF. As DNA, the CDR3 is TGCGCCAGCAGCCAAGGGGGACAGGGTTGGCCCCAGCATTTT.

The chain couples TRBV20-1 to TRBJ2-1; possible D gene TRBD1, 6 bases. The CDR3 length is 14 residues. Trimming took off 5 bases at V and 1 base at J, with 12 bases between the two ends. Germline V gene sequence: CDR1 DFQATT, CDR2 SNEGSKA (reference sequence). The CDR3 is CSADGQLSYNEQFF. The DNA of the CDR3 is TGCAGTGCTGACGGACAGCTATCCTACAATGAGCAGTTCTTC.

The chain carries TRBV7-8 and TRBJ1-1, with TRBD1 as a possible D gene (6 bases). The CDR3 runs to 16 residues. V dropped 5 bases and J dropped 5 bases, with 21 bases sitting between them. Germline assignment: CDR1 SGHVS and CDR2 FQNEAQ. CDR3 sequence reads: CASSPQVGAARTEAFF. In DNA, the CDR3 is TGTGCCAGCAGCCCCCAGGTGGGGGCAGCGAGAACTGAAGCTTTCTTT.

This clonotype was seen more than once but under ten times. The chain employs TRBV7-9 and TRBJ2-7; D remains ambiguous. The length of the CDR3 is 12 residues. Germline loops: CDR1 SEHNR, CDR2 FQNEAQ (reference sequence). V dropped 3 bases and J dropped 6 bases, with 9 bases sitting between them. The CDR3 here is CASSFARSEQYF. The CDR3 nucleotides read TGTGCCAGCAGCTTCGCTCGTAGCGAGCAGTACTTC.

This clonotype was counted a few times. The chain is built from TRBV4-1 and TRBJ2-7, with TRBD2 as a possible D gene (6 bases). Between the trimmed V and J ends, which lost 1 base and 7 bases, there was a span of 17 bases. From germline, CDR1 is MGHRA and CDR2 YSYEKL. CDR3 size: 15 residues. CDR3: CASSQVGTPHKEQYF. CDR3 nucleotides: TGCGCCAGCAGCCAAGTCGGGACTCCCCATAAAGAGCAGTACTTC.

The chain is built from TRBV5-1 and TRBJ1-4; 7 positions agree with TRBD1. The germline gives CDR1 SGHRS, CDR2 YFSETQ. J gave up 0 bases and V 4 bases, and 3 bases lay outside the gene matches. CDR3 size: 15 residues. The DNA for the CDR3 is TGCGCCAGCAGCGGAGGGACAGCAACTAATGAAAAACTGTTTTTT. Protein sequence: CASSGGTATNEKLFF.

This clonotype appeared many times. The chain carries TRBV6-2 or TRBV6-3 and TRBJ1-5, with unresolved D. Germline V CDR1 and CDR2: MNHEY, SVGEGT. V lost 0 bases and J 3 bases, leaving 6 bases between the germline ends. CDR3 length equals 14 residues. The CDR3, as DNA: TGTGCCAGCAGTTACTCCCTCTACAATCAGCCCCAGCATTTT. It codes for CASSYSLYNQPQHF.

This clonotype was found a few times. For the CDR3, the DNA is TGCAGTGCTAGAGATGATAGCTTGAATGAGCAGTTCTTC. This codes for CSARDDSLNEQFF. The chain recombines TRBV20-1 with TRBJ2-1; D is undetermined. Per germline, CDR1 DFQATT and CDR2 SNEGSKA (reference sequence). This CDR3 has 13 residues. Between the trimmed V and J ends, which lost 0 bases and 7 bases, there was a span of 10 bases.

This clonotype was seen many times. The chain has TRBV5-1 and TRBJ2-1; 13 bases are a match to TRBD2. After removal of 3 bases from V and 5 bases from J, the junction contained 2 bases not matched to a gene. This CDR3 contains 15 residues. Germline V gives CDR1 SGHRS, CDR2 YFSETQ. This CDR3 reads CASSSGLAGNNEQFF. DNA of the CDR3: TGCGCCAGCAGCTCGGGACTAGCGGGAAACAATGAGCAGTTCTTC.